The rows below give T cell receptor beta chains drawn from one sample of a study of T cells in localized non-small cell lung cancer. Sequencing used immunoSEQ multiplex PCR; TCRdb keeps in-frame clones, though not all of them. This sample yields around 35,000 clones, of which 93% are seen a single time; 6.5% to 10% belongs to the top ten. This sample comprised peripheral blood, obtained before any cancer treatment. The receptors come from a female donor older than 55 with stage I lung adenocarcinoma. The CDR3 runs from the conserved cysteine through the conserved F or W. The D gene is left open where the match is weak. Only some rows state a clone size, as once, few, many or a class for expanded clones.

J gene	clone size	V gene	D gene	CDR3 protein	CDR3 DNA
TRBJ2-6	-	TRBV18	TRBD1	CASSPPQTGSGANVLTF	TGTGCCAGCTCACCACCGCAGACAGGGTCTGGGGCCAACGTCCTGACTTTC
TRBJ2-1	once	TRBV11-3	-	CASARIPNEQFF	TGTGCCAGCGCAAGAATACCCAATGAGCAGTTCTTC
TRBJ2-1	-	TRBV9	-	CASSGTRDSNSYNEQFF	TGTGCCAGCAGCGGGACCCGGGACTCAAACTCCTACAATGAGCAGTTCTTC
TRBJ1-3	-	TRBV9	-	CASSPRRGNTIYF	TGTGCCAGCAGCCCGAGGCGGGGAAACACCATATATTTT
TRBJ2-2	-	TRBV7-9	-	CASSPKGTLTGELFF	TGTGCCAGCAGCCCAAAGGGGACACTAACCGGGGAGCTGTTTTTT
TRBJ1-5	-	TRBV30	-	CAWSDRENPRTWGGYSNQPQHF	TGTGCCTGGAGTGATAGAGAAAACCCCCGGACTTGGGGGGGTTATAGCAATCAGCCCCAGCATTTT
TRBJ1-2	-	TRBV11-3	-	CASSLDLVAKNYGYTF	TGTGCCAGCAGCTTAGATTTGGTGGCCAAAAACTATGGCTACACCTTC
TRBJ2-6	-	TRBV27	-	CASRGAGTGANVLTF	TGTGCCAGCAGAGGTGCGGGGACTGGGGCCAACGTCCTGACTTTC
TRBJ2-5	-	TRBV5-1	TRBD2	CASSLGTSGTQETQYF	TGCGCCAGCAGCTTGGGGACTAGCGGGACCCAAGAGACCCAGTACTTC
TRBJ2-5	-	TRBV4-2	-	CASSQDGATETQYF	TGTGCCAGCAGCCAAGATGGCGCGACAGAGACCCAGTACTTC
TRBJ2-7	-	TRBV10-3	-	CAISGGISYEQYF	TGTGCCATCAGTGGCGGAATCTCCTACGAGCAGTACTTC
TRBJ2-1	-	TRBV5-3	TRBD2	CARSLTSGRRINNEQFF	TGTGCCAGAAGCCTGACTAGCGGGAGGCGAATCAACAATGAGCAGTTCTTC
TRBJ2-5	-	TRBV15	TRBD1	CATSGRDREETQYF	TGTGCCACCAGCGGTAGGGACAGGGAAGAGACCCAGTACTTC
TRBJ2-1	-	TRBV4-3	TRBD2	CASGRGNEQFF	TGCGCCAGCGGGAGGGGTAATGAGCAGTTCTTC
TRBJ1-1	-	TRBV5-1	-	CASSFAENTEAFF	TGCGCCAGCAGCTTCGCGGAGAACACTGAAGCTTTCTTT
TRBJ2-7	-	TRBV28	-	CASRRGLTGAYEQYF	TGTGCCAGCAGGCGGGGGTTGACAGGGGCCTACGAGCAGTACTTC
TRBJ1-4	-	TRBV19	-	CASSNRPRGWEKLFF	TGTGCCAGTAGTAACAGGCCCAGGGGATGGGAAAAACTGTTTTTT
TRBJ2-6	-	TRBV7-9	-	CASSLIPGLSSSGANVLTF	TGTGCCAGCAGCTTAATACCGGGACTTTCAAGCTCTGGGGCCAACGTCCTGACTTTC
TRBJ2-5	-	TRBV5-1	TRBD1	CASSLSGTGRQETQYF	TGCGCCAGCAGCTTGTCCGGGACAGGGAGACAAGAGACCCAGTACTTC
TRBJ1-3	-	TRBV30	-	CAWSVGSGGGNTIYF	TGTGCCTGGAGTGTAGGTTCGGGGGGCGGAAACACCATATATTTT
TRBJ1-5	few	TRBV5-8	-	CASSSIGLGNQPQHF	TGTGCCAGCAGCTCGATCGGACTGGGCAATCAGCCCCAGCATTTT
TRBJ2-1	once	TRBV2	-	CAAKSYNEQFF	TGTGCCGCTAAGTCCTACAATGAGCAGTTCTTC
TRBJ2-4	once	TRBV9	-	CASSVDNIQYF	TGTGCCAGCAGCGTAGATAACATTCAGTACTTC
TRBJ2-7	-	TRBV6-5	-	CASSSIGQGEQYF	TGTGCCAGCAGTTCCATTGGACAAGGCGAGCAGTACTTC
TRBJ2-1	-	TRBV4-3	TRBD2	CASSQEKSSGRTSYNEQFF	TGCGCCAGCAGCCAAGAAAAATCTAGCGGGAGAACCTCCTACAATGAGCAGTTCTTC
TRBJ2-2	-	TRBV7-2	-	CASRMNTGELFF	TGTGCCAGCAGGATGAACACCGGGGAGCTGTTTTTT
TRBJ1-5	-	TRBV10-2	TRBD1	CASSPTGTGGHQPQHF	TGCGCCAGCAGCCCTACTGGGACAGGGGGCCATCAGCCCCAGCATTTT
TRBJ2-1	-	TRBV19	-	CASSISSSYNEQFF	TGTGCCAGTAGTATCTCGTCCTCCTACAATGAGCAGTTCTTC
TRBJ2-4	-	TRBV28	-	CASSLSRVDIQYF	TGTGCCAGCAGTTTGAGCAGGGTGGACATTCAGTACTTC
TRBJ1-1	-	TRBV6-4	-	CASSESWEMNTEAFF	TGTGCCAGCAGTGAGTCATGGGAGATGAACACTGAAGCTTTCTTT
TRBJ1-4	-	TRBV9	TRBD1	CASSVAAGGTNEKLFF	TGTGCCAGCAGCGTAGCTGCAGGGGGGACTAATGAAAAACTGTTTTTT
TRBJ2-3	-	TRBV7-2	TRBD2	CASSKRTSGRKADTQYF	TGTGCCAGCAGCAAGAGGACTAGCGGGAGGAAGGCAGATACGCAGTATTTT
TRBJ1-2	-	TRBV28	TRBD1	CASLARDRAIYGYTF	TGTGCCAGCCTCGCCCGGGACAGGGCCATCTATGGCTACACCTTC
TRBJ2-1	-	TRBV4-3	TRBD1	CASSQGGTGERDGQFF	TGCGCCAGCAGCCAGGGCGGGACAGGGGAGCGGGATGGGCAGTTCTTC
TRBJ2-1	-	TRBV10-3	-	CAISAIGGSGNNEQFF	TGTGCCATCAGTGCGATTGGAGGGAGTGGGAACAATGAGCAGTTCTTC
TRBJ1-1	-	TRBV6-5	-	CASSRPPGVNTEAFF	TGTGCCAGCAGCCGTCCTCCGGGGGTGAACACTGAAGCTTTCTTT
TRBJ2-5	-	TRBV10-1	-	CASSESQRVRETQYF	TGCGCCAGCAGTGAGTCCCAGCGGGTTCGAGAGACCCAGTACTTC
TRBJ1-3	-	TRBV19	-	CASSAGRGNTIYF	TGTGCCAGTAGCGCAGGCAGGGGAAACACCATATATTTT
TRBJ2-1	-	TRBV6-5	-	CASSYRVGEQFF	TGTGCCAGCAGTTATAGAGTGGGGGAGCAGTTCTTC
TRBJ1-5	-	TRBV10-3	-	CAISDPGNNQPQHF	TGTGCCATCAGTGACCCGGGGAATAATCAGCCCCAGCATTTT
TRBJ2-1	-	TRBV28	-	CASSSYYNEQFF	TGTGCCAGCAGTTCCTATTACAATGAGCAGTTCTTC
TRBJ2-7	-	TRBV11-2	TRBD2	CASSYRDYYEQYF	TGTGCCAGCAGCTACCGGGACTACTACGAGCAGTACTTC
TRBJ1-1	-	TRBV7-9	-	CASSADGLYTEAFF	TGTGCCAGCAGCGCCGACGGACTCTACACTGAAGCTTTCTTT